Below are 27 T cell receptor beta chains sequenced from a single sample in a study of blood T cell repertoires in COVID-19. Only in-frame clones appear in the TCRdb table, and some are missing; sequencing was by immunoSEQ multiplex PCR. The sample gives under 300,000 clones, approximately 80% of which show up once; approximately 4.9% is in the top ten. Input material: peripheral blood. Receptors originate from a woman at least 80 years old with active or convalescent COVID-19.

This clone appeared a few times. This chain connects TRBV6-6 to TRBJ1-2, with D tentatively TRBD1 (6 bases). Per germline, CDR1 MNHNY and CDR2 SVGAGI (reference sequence). V lost 5 bases and J 2 bases, leaving 12 bases between the germline ends. This CDR3 has 14 residues. The CDR3 sequence: CASSRGQGNYGYTF. Here the CDR3 DNA reads TGTGCCAGCAGTAGGGGCCAGGGGAACTATGGCTACACCTTC.

The CDR3 sequence: CAWSVGSSGSRELFF. Here the CDR3 DNA reads TGTGCCTGGAGTGTAGGTTCTTCGGGCTCGAGGGAACTGTTTTTT. The chain combines TRBV30 with TRBJ1-4; D not resolved. There are 15 residues in the CDR3. Germline loops: CDR1 GTSNPN, CDR2 SVGIG (reference sequence). The V end lost 0 bases, the J end lost 12 bases, and 20 bases lay between the germline ends.

V and J are TRBV12-3 or TRBV12-4 and TRBJ2-5; 8 bases match TRBD1. The CDR3 runs to 13 residues. Trimming took 5 bases from V and 7 from J; bases not matched to a gene: 6. The CDR3 DNA reads TGTGCCAGCAGTCCACAGGGGGTTGGGACCCAGTACTTC. As protein: CASSPQGVGTQYF.

This chain uses TRBV5-6 with TRBJ2-5; 13 bases map to TRBD2. This CDR3 comprises 18 residues. V was pared by 3 bases and J by 6 bases, with 14 bases of the junction left unmatched. Germline assignment: CDR1 SGHDT and CDR2 YYEEEE. CDR3: CASSSPTSGGAQIKTQYF. CDR3 sequence (DNA): TGTGCCAGCAGCTCCCCCACTAGCGGGGGGGCCCAGATAAAGACCCAGTACTTC.

The chain employs TRBV4-1 and TRBJ1-5, with a tentative D call TRBD1 (6 bases). V was clipped by 0 bases and J by 5 bases, with 11 bases between them. The CDR3 spans 15 residues. From germline, CDR1 is MGHRA and CDR2 YSYEKL. In DNA form, the CDR3 reads TGCGCCAGCAGCCAAGAGGTCAGGGGATATCAGCCCCAGCATTTT. This sequence encodes CASSQEVRGYQPQHF.

This clone has more than one count but fewer than ten. The chain couples TRBV30 to TRBJ1-4; D gene uncertain. Germline lookup yields CDR1 GTSNPN and CDR2 SVGIG (reference sequence). Trimming removed 1 base from V and 8 bases from J, with 11 bases in between. This CDR3 is 13 amino acids long. CDR3 DNA: TGTGCCTGGAGTGCTCCCCCCGTGGAAAAACTGTTTTTT. Translation: CAWSAPPVEKLFF.

V gene TRBV27 combines with J gene TRBJ2-2, with 8 bases that match TRBD1. CDR3 size: 15 residues. The junction had 3 bases not matched to a gene; V was cut back by 6 bases and J by 0 bases. The germline V gene has CDR1 MNHEY and CDR2 SMNVEV (reference sequence). The CDR3 region is CASSLDRANTGELFF. For the CDR3, the DNA is TGTGCCAGCAGCTTGGACAGGGCGAACACCGGGGAGCTGTTTTTT.

This rearrangement joins TRBV4-1 to TRBJ1-1; no clear D. Trimming removed 4 bases from V and 7 bases from J, with 16 bases in between. Germline V gene lookup returns CDR1 MGHRA and CDR2 YSYEKL. The CDR3 extends over 14 amino acids. The chain's CDR3 is CASSPTSMGDEAFF. Here the CDR3 DNA reads TGCGCCAGCAGCCCGACAAGCATGGGAGATGAAGCTTTCTTT.

The genes are TRBV5-1 and TRBJ2-1; TRBD1 is a possible D gene (5 bases). Germline V gene data show CDR1 as SGHRS and CDR2 as YFSETQ. Trimming stripped 1 base from V and 1 base from J, with 6 bases between. The CDR3 contains 14 residues. The CDR3, as DNA: TGCGCCAGCAGCTTGCAGGGTTCCTACAATGAGCAGTTCTTC. Translation: CASSLQGSYNEQFF.

The V and J genes are TRBV27 and TRBJ2-2; 8 positions match TRBD1. CDR1 and CDR2 (germline): MNHEY, SMNVEV (reference sequence). The CDR3 is 15 residues long. The ends lost 4 bases at V and 1 base at J; junction bases unmatched: 2. The CDR3: CASSSGTGNTGELFF. The CDR3 DNA follows: TGTGCCAGCAGTTCCGGGACAGGGAACACCGGGGAGCTGTTTTTT.

V usage is TRBV6-4 and J usage is TRBJ1-1; D possibly corresponds to TRBD1 (5 bases). Per the germline V gene, CDR1 is MRHNA and CDR2 is SNTAGT. V lost 6 bases to trimming and J lost 4 bases, with 12 bases between them. CDR3 size: 13 residues. In DNA, the CDR3 is TGTGCCAGCAGCCCCGGGGGGACCACTGAAGCTTTCTTT. Its protein is CASSPGGTTEAFF.

The rearrangement uses TRBV5-1 and TRBJ1-1; TRBD1 matches 9 bases. This CDR3 region has 18 residues. Germline CDR1 is SGHRS and CDR2 is YFSETQ. V lost 0 bases to trimming and J lost 1 base; unmatched junction nucleotides: 10. The CDR3 here is CASSLVGQGLVSNTEAFF. The CDR3 DNA is TGCGCCAGCAGCTTGGTAGGACAGGGGTTGGTATCGAACACTGAAGCTTTCTTT.

The chain has TRBV2 and TRBJ2-7; TRBD2 matches 11 bases. Germline V gives CDR1 SNHLY, CDR2 FYNNEI. The CDR3 has 15 amino acids. J was trimmed by 2 bases and V by 4 bases; bases with no gene match: 4. This CDR3 reads CASSAGTSGTYEQYF. Here the CDR3 DNA reads TGTGCCAGCAGTGCCGGGACTAGCGGTACCTACGAGCAGTACTTC.

For this clone: Relative to the germline gene, one junction end is altered; a read error may explain this. This chain joins TRBV11-3 and TRBJ2-2; possible D gene TRBD1, 5 bases. The CDR3 has 16 amino acids. Germline CDR1 and CDR2: SGHNT and YENEEA. The CDR3 here is CASSLDSATNTGELFF. CDR3 bases: TGTGCCAGCAGCCTAGACAGCGCCACGAACACCGGGGAGCTGTTTTTT.

This rearrangement joins TRBV7-9 to TRBJ1-2, with D perhaps matching TRBD1 (6 bases). CDR1 is SEHNR and CDR2 is FQNEAQ in the germline V gene (reference sequence). The CDR3 runs to 13 residues. V was clipped by 4 bases and J by 7 bases, with 13 bases between them. The CDR3 sequence: CASSSGASGGYTF. CDR3 bases: TGTGCCAGCAGCTCAGGGGCCTCGGGTGGCTACACCTTC.

This chain uses TRBV28 with TRBJ2-3, with D uncertain. Trimming removed 3 bases at V and 2 bases at J, with 15 bases between. Germline CDR1 reads MDHEN; CDR2 reads SYDVKM. CDR3 length: 16 residues. The CDR3 sequence is CASSFPIGHNTDTQYF. CDR3 coding DNA: TGTGCCAGCAGTTTCCCCATTGGGCACAACACAGATACGCAGTATTTT.

About this clone itself: The same CDR3 can be traced to other DNA sequences in this sample. This sequence joins TRBV2 and TRBJ2-3; no clear D gene. CDR1 is SNHLY, CDR2 FYNNEI, per germline. The CDR3 extends over 12 amino acids. V was trimmed by 5 bases and J by 0 bases, leaving 3 bases between them. The CDR3 DNA reads as TGTGCCAGCAGTACTAGCACAGATACGCAGTATTTT. Translating it yields CASSTSTDTQYF. Variable domain in full (rest from reference TRBV2 and TRBJ2-3): EPEVTQTPSHQVTQMGQEVILRCVPISNHLYFYWYRQILGQKVEFLVSFYNNEISEKSEIFDDQFSVERPDGSNFTLKIRSTKLEDSAMYFCASSTSTDTQYFGPGTRLTVL.

V and J are TRBV9 and TRBJ2-7; perhaps TRBD2 as D (5 bases). The V end was cut by 0 bases, the J end by 0 bases, with 10 bases between. Germline CDR1 reads SGDLS; CDR2 reads YYNGEE. There are 15 residues in the CDR3. This CDR3 is CASSVDGNPSYEQYF. The CDR3 region has the DNA TGTGCCAGCAGCGTAGACGGGAACCCCTCCTACGAGCAGTACTTC. Combining the CDR3 with reference TRBV9 and TRBJ2-7 gives the whole variable domain DSGVTQTPKHLITATGQRVTLRCSPRSGDLSVYWYQQSLDQGLQFLIQYYNGEERAKGNILERFSAQQFPDLHSELNLSSLELGDSALYFCASSVDGNPSYEQYFGPGTRLTVT.

The rearrangement links TRBV6-4 to TRBJ1-1; D call uncertain. Germline V CDR1 and CDR2: MRHNA, SNTAGT. This CDR3 is 14 amino acids long. V was clipped by 2 bases and J by 1 base, with 8 bases between them. CDR3 residues: CASSDNRWNTEAFF. In nucleotides, the CDR3 is TGTGCCAGCAGTGACAACAGATGGAACACTGAAGCTTTCTTT.

This clone showed up just a few times. The rearrangement joins TRBV28 to TRBJ1-2, with a possible D match to TRBD1 (5 bases). The CDR3 loop spans 14 amino acids. The germline V and J ends were trimmed by 7 bases and 7 bases, with 19 bases remaining between them. Germline CDR1 is MDHEN and CDR2 is SYDVKM. CDR3 DNA: TGTGCCAGCATCCCTACGGGGGAGAAGGGTGGCTACACCTTC. Translation: CASIPTGEKGGYTF.

The chain couples TRBV15 to TRBJ2-1, with 8 positions matching TRBD1. CDR1 and CDR2 (germline): LNHNV, YYDKDF (reference sequence). V shed 0 bases and J 4 bases; nucleotides not matched to a gene: 14. The CDR3 has 19 amino acids. The chain's CDR3 is CATSRDPLRTGLRYNEQFF. As DNA, the CDR3 is TGTGCCACCAGCAGAGACCCCCTCCGGACAGGGCTTCGGTACAATGAGCAGTTCTTC.

This clone was recorded only once. The J gene is TRBJ1-5, the V gene TRBV10-2; D is ambiguous. CDR3 size: 13 residues. Germline CDR1 reads WSHSY; CDR2 reads SAAADI. The ends were cut back, 4 bases at V and 6 bases at J, with 10 bases in the middle. CDR3 sequence (DNA): TGCGCCAGCAGTGCAGTTCTAGGTCAGCCCCAGCATTTT. Translating gives CASSAVLGQPQHF.

The rearrangement uses TRBV28 and TRBJ2-7; a weak D match, TRBD1 (6 bases). The germline V and J ends were trimmed by 6 bases and 2 bases, with 17 bases remaining between them. CDR3 length: 15 amino acids. The germline gives CDR1 MDHEN, CDR2 SYDVKM. CDR3 region: CASRKGGSAPYEQYF. CDR3 DNA: TGTGCCAGCAGAAAAGGGGGATCCGCTCCCTACGAGCAGTACTTC.

This clone was recorded once. CDR3 bases: TGTGCCTGGAGTCGTGGACTAGCGGGAGAGACCCAGTACTTC. Its protein is CAWSRGLAGETQYF. The chain recombines TRBV30 with TRBJ2-5, with TRBD2 matching 11 bases. This CDR3 is 14 amino acids long. Looked up from germline, CDR1 is GTSNPN and CDR2 is SVGIG (reference sequence). The V gene end was trimmed by 2 bases and the J gene end by 4 bases; junction bases not matched to a gene: 3. Drawing the rest from reference TRBV30 and TRBJ2-5, the complete variable domain is SQTIHQWPATLVQPVGSPLSLECTVEGTSNPNLYWYRQAAGRGLQLLFYSVGIGQISSEVPQNLSASRPQDRQFILSSKKLLLSDSGFYLCAWSRGLAGETQYFGPGTRLLVL.

The chain has TRBV27 and TRBJ1-2; no reliable D call. Germline V gene lookup returns CDR1 MNHEY and CDR2 SMNVEV (reference sequence). The CDR3 has 15 residues. Trimming took 0 bases from V and 4 from J, leaving 12 bases between them. CDR3 sequence reads: CASSLSFGQVYGYTF. As DNA, the CDR3 is TGTGCCAGCAGTTTATCGTTTGGGCAAGTCTATGGCTACACCTTC.

J is TRBJ1-1 and V is TRBV6-5, with TRBD1 matching over 9 bases. CDR3 length equals 14 residues. Germline V gene lookup returns CDR1 MNHEY and CDR2 SVGAGI. J lost 6 bases, V lost 6 bases, and 8 bases had no gene match. The chain's CDR3 is CASSYRGRKAEAFF. CDR3 bases: TGTGCCAGCAGCTACAGGGGGCGCAAGGCTGAAGCTTTCTTT.

The gene calls are TRBV30 and TRBJ1-2, with 10 bases identical to TRBD1. The ends lost 1 base at V and 7 bases at J; junction bases unmatched: 3. The CDR3 runs to 13 residues. Per germline, CDR1 GTSNPN and CDR2 SVGIG (reference sequence). The CDR3 region has the DNA TGTGCCTGGAGTGCGACAGGGGGCCTTGGCTACACCTTC. Amino acid sequence: CAWSATGGLGYTF.